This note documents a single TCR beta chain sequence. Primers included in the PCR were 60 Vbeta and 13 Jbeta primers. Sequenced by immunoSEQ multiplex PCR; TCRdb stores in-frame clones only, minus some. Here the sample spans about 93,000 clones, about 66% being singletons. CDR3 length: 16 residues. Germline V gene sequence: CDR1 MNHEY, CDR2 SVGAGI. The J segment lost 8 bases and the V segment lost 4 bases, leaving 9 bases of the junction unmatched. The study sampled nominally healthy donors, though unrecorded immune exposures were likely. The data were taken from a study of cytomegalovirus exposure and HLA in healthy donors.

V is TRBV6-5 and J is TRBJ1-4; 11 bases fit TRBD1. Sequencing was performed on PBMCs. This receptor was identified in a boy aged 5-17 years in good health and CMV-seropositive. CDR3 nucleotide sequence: TGTGCCAGCAGTTCGGACAGGGGGCTAGCTAGAGAAAAACTGTTTTTT. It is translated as CASSSDRGLAREKLFF.